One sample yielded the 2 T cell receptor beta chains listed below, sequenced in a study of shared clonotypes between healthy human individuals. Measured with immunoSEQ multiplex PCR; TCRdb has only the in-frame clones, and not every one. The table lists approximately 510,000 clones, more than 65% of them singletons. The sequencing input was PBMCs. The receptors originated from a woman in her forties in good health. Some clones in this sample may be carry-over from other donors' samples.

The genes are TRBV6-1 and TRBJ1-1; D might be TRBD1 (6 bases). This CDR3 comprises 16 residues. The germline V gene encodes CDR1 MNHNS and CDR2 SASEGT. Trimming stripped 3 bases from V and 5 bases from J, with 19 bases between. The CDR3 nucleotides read TGTGCCAGCAGTGATTTCGACACAGGGACCTCAACTGAAGCTTTCTTT. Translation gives CASSDFDTGTSTEAFF.

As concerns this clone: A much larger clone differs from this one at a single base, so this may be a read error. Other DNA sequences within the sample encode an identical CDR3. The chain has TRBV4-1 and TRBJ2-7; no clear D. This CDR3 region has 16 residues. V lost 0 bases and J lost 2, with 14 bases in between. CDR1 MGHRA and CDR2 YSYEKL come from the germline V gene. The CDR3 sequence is CASSQDSTGHTYEQYF. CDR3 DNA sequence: TGCGCCAGCAGCCAAGACTCCACCGGGCATACCTACGAGCAGTACTTC.